This T cell receptor (beta chain) is drawn from a study of cytomegalovirus exposure and HLA in healthy donors. Study-level points and caveats: Analysis was carried out at a later point, and it linked a missense DCLRE1C variant to TCR beta V- and J-gene trimming. There were several of the most significant clusters that appeared linked to common viral pathogens in a later analysis. It was reported that TCR beta sequences correctly inferred the HLA-A and HLA-B alleles for most subjects. Versus the roughly 640-donor mean, an Asian-associated ancestry cluster reportedly showed fewer N-insertions in a later analysis.

The CDR3 contains 13 residues. Per germline, CDR1 MNHEY and CDR2 SVGAGI. V was pared by 5 bases and J by 4 bases, with 9 bases between. The PCR contained 60 Vbeta and 13 Jbeta primers. Generated by immunoSEQ multiplex PCR, the TCRdb table keeps only in-frame clones and is missing some. The table records over 150,000 clones, 77% of them present only once. Of note for this clone: No antigen is known for it.

The specimen was PBMCs. The chain combines TRBV6-5 with TRBJ1-5; D ambiguous. This receptor was identified in a woman aged 40 to 50 in good health and CMV-seropositive. CDR3 amino acids: CASSPLQNQPQHF. DNA for the CDR3: TGTGCCAGCAGTCCCCTTCAGAATCAGCCCCAGCATTTT.